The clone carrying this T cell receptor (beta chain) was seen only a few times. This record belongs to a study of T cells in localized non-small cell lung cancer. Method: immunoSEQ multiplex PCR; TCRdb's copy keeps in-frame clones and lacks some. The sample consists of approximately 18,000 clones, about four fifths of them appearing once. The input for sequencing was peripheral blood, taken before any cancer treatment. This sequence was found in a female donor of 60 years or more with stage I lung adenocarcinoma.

The CDR3 region is CASSQVDGTLQYGYTF. The CDR3 nucleotides are TGCGCCAGCAGCCAGGTCGACGGGACCCTTCAATATGGCTACACCTTC. V usage is TRBV4-1 and J usage is TRBJ1-2, with D possibly matching TRBD1 (5 bases). The CDR3 has 16 residues. V was trimmed by 3 bases and J by 5 bases, leaving 19 bases between them. Germline V gene sequence: CDR1 MGHRA, CDR2 YSYEKL.